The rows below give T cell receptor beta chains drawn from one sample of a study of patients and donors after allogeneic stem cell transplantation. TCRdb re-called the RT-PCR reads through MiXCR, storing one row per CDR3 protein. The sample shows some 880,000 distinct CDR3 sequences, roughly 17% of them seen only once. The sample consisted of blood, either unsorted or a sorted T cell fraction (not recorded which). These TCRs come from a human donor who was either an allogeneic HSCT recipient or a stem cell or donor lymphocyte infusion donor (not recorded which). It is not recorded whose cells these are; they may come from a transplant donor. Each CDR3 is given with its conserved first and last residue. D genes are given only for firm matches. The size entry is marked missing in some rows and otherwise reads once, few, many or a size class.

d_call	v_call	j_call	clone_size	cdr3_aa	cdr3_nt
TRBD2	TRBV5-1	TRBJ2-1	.	CASAVGTSGRARSYNEQFF	TGCGCCAGTGCTGTAGGGACTAGCGGGAGGGCCCGATCCTACAATGAGCAGTTCTTC
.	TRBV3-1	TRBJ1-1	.	CASSQRSGSTMNTEAFF	TGTGCCAGCAGCCAAAGGTCAGGGTCAACCATGAACACTGAAGCTTTCTTT
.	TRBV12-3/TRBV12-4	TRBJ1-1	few	CASTPGTTNTEAFF	TGTGCCAGCACACCAGGGACTACGAACACTGAAGCTTTCTTT
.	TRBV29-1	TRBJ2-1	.	CSVEDTQGFF	TGCAGCGTTGAAGACACACAGGGCTTCTTC
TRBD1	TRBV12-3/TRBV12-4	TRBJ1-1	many	CASSLVRRQGLNTEAFF	TGTGCCAGCAGTTTGGTGAGGAGACAGGGTTTGAACACTGAAGCTTTCTTT
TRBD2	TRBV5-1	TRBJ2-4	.	CASSLTSGVDIQYF	TGCGCCAGCAGCTTGACTAGCGGGGTTGACATTCAGTACTTC
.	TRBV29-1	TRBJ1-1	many	CSVKDWNTEAFF	TGCAGCGTTAAGGATTGGAACACTGAAGCTTTCTTT
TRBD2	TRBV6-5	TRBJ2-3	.	CASSYTPGASGRGADTQYF	TGTGCCAGCAGTTACACTCCCGGGGCTAGCGGGAGGGGGGCAGATACGCAGTATTTT
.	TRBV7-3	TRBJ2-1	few	CASSLIRLQRNNEQFF	TGTGCCAGCAGCTTAATTCGACTCCAGAGAAACAATGAGCAGTTCTTC
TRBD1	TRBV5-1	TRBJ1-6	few	CASSLRGGQGNSPLHF	TGCGCCAGCAGCTTGAGAGGTGGACAGGGGAATTCACCCCTCCACTTT
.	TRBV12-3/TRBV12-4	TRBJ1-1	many	CASRGQISYAFF	TGTGCCAGCCGAGGACAGATCTCATATGCTTTCTTT
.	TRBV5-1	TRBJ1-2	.	CASSWFGTDGYTF	TGCGCCAGCAGCTGGTTCGGGACGGATGGCTACACCTTC
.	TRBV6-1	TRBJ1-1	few	CASSGGPGRASEAFF	TGTGCCAGCAGTGGGGGGCCAGGTCGTGCGTCTGAAGCTTTCTTT
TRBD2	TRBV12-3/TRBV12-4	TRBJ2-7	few	CASTAGLAGSYEQYF	TGTGCCAGCACCGCTGGATTAGCGGGTTCCTACGAGCAGTACTTC
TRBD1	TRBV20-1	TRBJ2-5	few	CSARQGVTGLIETQYF	TGCAGTGCTAGACAAGGGGTGACAGGGTTAATTGAGACCCAGTACTTC
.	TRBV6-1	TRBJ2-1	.	CASSRRPSVSYNEQFF	TGTGCCAGCAGCAGACGTCCTAGCGTCTCCTACAATGAGCAGTTCTTC
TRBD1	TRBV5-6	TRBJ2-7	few	CASSLLGQGISYEQYF	TGTGCCAGCAGCTTGTTGGGACAGGGGATCTCCTACGAGCAGTACTTC
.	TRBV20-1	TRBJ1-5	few	CSARGTGNEPQHF	TGCAGTGCTAGAGGGACGGGGAATGAGCCCCAGCATTTT
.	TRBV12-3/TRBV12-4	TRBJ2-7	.	CASSVQGRQYF	TGTGCCAGCAGTGTACAGGGACGGCAGTACTTC
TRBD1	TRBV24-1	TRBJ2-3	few	CATSEGQIFGDTQYF	TGTGCCACCAGTGAGGGACAGATTTTCGGGGATACGCAGTATTTT
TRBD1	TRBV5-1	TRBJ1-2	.	CASRKTGDYGYTF	TGCGCCAGTCGAAAGACAGGGGACTATGGCTACACCTTC
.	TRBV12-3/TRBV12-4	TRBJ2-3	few	CASSFEGWTDTQYF	TGTGCCAGCAGTTTTGAGGGGTGGACAGATACGCAGTATTTT
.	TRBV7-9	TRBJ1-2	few	CASSLDWTLAYGYTF	TGTGCCAGCAGCTTAGACTGGACCCTAGCCTATGGCTACACCTTC
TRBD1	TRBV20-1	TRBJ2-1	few	CSAREDRGGSNEQFF	TGCAGTGCTAGAGAGGACAGGGGAGGCTCGAATGAGCAGTTCTTC
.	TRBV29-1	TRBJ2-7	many	CSVVASPYEQYF	TGCAGCGTTGTAGCGAGTCCCTACGAGCAGTACTTC
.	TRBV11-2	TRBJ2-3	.	CASSLELLTDTQYF	TGTGCCAGCAGCTTAGAACTATTGACAGATACGCAGTATTTT
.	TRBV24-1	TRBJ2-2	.	CATQGTTGELFF	TGTGCCACTCAGGGAACTACCGGGGAGCTGTTTTTT
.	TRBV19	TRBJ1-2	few	CASRNRVTYYGYTF	TGTGCCAGTCGTAACAGGGTCACCTACTATGGCTACACCTTC
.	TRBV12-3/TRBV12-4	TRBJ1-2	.	CASSSRGGDYGYTF	TGTGCCAGCAGTTCGAGGGGGGGTGACTATGGCTACACCTTC
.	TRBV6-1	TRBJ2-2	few	CASSRGLGANTGELFF	TGTGCCAGCAGTAGGGGCTTGGGAGCGAACACCGGGGAGCTGTTTTTT
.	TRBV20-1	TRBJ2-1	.	CSATIQGGEQFF	TGCAGTGCTACCATCCAGGGGGGTGAGCAGTTCTTC
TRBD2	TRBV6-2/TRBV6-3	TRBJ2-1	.	CASSIHSGGILYNEQFF	TGTGCCAGCAGTATACATAGCGGGGGCATCCTCTACAATGAGCAGTTCTTC
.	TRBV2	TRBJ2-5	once	CANNGKGDQETQYF	TGTGCCAACAACGGGAAAGGGGATCAAGAGACCCAGTACTTC
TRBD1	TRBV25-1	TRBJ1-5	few	CASSDRGSGGQPQHF	TGTGCCAGCAGTGACAGGGGGTCGGGCGGGCAGCCCCAGCATTTT